The 4 T cell receptor beta chains given below trace back to one sample, sequenced in a study of T cells after yellow fever vaccination. In TCRdb, the 5' RACE reads were re-called with MiXCR into one record per CDR3 protein. The sample comprises more than 55,000 distinct CDR3 sequences, about 7.8% of which are singletons, and 36% rests with the top ten. This material consisted of CD8+ T cells sorted from PBMCs, taken 15 days after the yellow fever booster vaccination. These receptors were collected from a man aged 30-40 years who received the YFV17D yellow fever vaccine.

Turning to this clonotype: With a much larger clone just one base away, this may be a read error. The chain recombines TRBV4-3 with TRBJ2-7, with D possibly being TRBD2 (5 bases). The CDR3 length is 14 residues. V dropped 0 bases and J dropped 3 bases, with 9 bases sitting between them. The germline gives CDR1 LGHNA, CDR2 YSLEER. The CDR3 here is CASSQERAVYEQYF. The CDR3 DNA follows: TGCGCCAGCAGCCAAGAGCGAGCGGTCTACGAGCAGTACTTC.

This clonotype occurred many times. DNA of the CDR3: TGTGCCAGCAGCGGACACGGGGTTACTGGTTCCTACGAGCAGTACTTC. Its translation: CASSGHGVTGSYEQYF. The V gene is TRBV9, the J gene TRBJ2-7, with D perhaps TRBD2 (5 bases). The CDR3 has 16 amino acids. Germline V gene lookup returns CDR1 SGDLS and CDR2 YYNGEE. V lost 3 bases to trimming and J lost 1 base, with 17 bases between them. The whole variable domain, filled in from reference TRBV9 and TRBJ2-7, reads DSGVTQTPKHLITATGQRVTLRCSPRSGDLSVYWYQQSLDQGLQFLIQYYNGEERAKGNILERFSAQQFPDLHSELNLSSLELGDSALYFCASSGHGVTGSYEQYFGPGTRLTVT.

This clonotype is labeled medium-sized. The chain recombines TRBV15 with TRBJ2-7; D is perhaps TRBD2 (5 bases). Germline values: CDR1 LNHNV, CDR2 YYDKDF (reference sequence). Trimming took 1 base from V and 5 from J, leaving 12 bases between them. This CDR3 has 14 amino acids. The CDR3 region is CATSRVNGVNEQYF. The CDR3, as DNA: TGTGCCACCAGCAGAGTAAACGGGGTTAACGAGCAGTACTTC.

This clonotype came up many times. This chain connects TRBV4-3 to TRBJ2-2; D call uncertain. The V gene's germline CDR1 is LGHNA and CDR2 YSLEER. This CDR3 contains 14 residues. The V and J ends lost 0 bases and 1 base respectively, with 3 bases between them. CDR3 residues: CASSQDGNTGELFF. In nucleotides, the CDR3 is TGCGCCAGCAGCCAAGATGGGAACACCGGGGAGCTGTTTTTT.